The source of this T cell receptor (beta chain) is a study of blood T cells in healthy people across ages. Regarding this clonotype: The antigen is unknown.

Total RNA, at least 5.5 micrograms per sample, came from PBMCs. The CDR3 contains 14 residues. Germline assignment: CDR1 SGHRS and CDR2 YFSETQ. V dropped 5 bases and J dropped 14 bases, with 20 bases sitting between them. Study observations and caveats: Aged donors had fewer naive CD4+ cells and lower diversity than long-lived donors. Diversity of TCR beta per million T cells declined in a roughly linear way with age.

The authors ran a second PCR of about 6 to 11 cycles using a sample-barcoded 5' primer and a J-beta primer mix. Via MiXCR, TCRdb re-called the 5' RACE reads, giving one row per CDR3 protein. This table holds fewer than 2,000,000 distinct CDR3 sequences, roughly two fifths found once. Sequencing was carried out using blood. This sequence was found in a human donor in good health. The chain couples TRBV5-1 to TRBJ1-6; D is perhaps TRBD1 (5 bases). In nucleotides, the CDR3 is TGCGCCAGCAGATCCTCGCTGGGGGACGAGGCCCTCCACTTT. Its translation: CASRSSLGDEALHF.